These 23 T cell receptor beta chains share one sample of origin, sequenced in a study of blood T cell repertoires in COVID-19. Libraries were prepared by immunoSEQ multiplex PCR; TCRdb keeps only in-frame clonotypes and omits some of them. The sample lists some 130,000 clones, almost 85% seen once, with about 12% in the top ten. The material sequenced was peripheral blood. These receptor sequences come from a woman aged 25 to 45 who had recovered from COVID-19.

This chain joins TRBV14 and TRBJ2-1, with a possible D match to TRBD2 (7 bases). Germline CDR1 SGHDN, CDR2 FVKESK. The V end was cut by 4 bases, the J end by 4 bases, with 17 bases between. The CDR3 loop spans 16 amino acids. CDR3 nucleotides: TGTGCCAGCAGCCGCCTCGGAGGGGGGGAGTACAATGAGCAGTTCTTC. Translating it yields CASSRLGGGEYNEQFF.

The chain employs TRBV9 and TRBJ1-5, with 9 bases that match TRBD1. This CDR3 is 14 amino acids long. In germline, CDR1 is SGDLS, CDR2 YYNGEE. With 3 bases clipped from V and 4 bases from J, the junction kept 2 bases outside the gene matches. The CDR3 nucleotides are TGTGCCAGCAGCGCGGGACAGGGAAATCAGCCCCAGCATTTT. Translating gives CASSAGQGNQPQHF.

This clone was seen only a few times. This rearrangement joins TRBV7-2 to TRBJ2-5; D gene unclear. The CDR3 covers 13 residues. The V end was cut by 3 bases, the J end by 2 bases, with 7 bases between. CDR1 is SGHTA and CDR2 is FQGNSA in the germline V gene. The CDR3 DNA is TGTGCCAGCAGCTTCAGCGCACAAGAGACCCAGTACTTC. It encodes CASSFSAQETQYF.

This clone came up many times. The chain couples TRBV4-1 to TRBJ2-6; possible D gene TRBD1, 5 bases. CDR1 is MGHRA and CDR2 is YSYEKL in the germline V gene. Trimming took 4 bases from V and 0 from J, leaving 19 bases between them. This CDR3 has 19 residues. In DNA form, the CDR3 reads TGCGCCAGCAGCCCCCTGGGGCTACAAGAACCCTCTGGGGCCAACGTCCTGACTTTC. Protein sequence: CASSPLGLQEPSGANVLTF.

CDR3: CATSSTDSYEQYF. The CDR3 region has the DNA TGTGCCACCAGCAGTACAGACTCCTACGAGCAGTACTTC. V usage is TRBV15 and J usage is TRBJ2-7; D not certain. Germline CDR1 LNHNV, CDR2 YYDKDF (reference sequence). The CDR3 consists of 13 residues. V was clipped by 3 bases and J by 0 bases, with 6 bases between them.

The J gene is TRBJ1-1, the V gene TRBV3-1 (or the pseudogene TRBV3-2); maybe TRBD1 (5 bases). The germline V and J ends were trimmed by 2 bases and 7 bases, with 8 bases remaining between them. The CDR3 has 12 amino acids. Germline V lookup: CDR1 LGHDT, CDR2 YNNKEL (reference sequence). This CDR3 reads CASSQTGFEAFF. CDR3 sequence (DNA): TGTGCCAGCAGCCAAACAGGTTTTGAAGCTTTCTTT.

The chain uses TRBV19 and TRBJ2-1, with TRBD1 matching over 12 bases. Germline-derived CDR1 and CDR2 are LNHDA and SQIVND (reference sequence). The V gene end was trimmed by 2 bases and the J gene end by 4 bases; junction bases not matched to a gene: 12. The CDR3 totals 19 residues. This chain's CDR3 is CASSIRGQGAISKYNEQFF. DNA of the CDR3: TGTGCCAGTAGTATACGGGGACAGGGGGCGATTAGCAAGTACAATGAGCAGTTCTTC. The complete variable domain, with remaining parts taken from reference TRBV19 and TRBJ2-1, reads DGGITQSPKYLFRKEGQNVTLSCEQNLNHDAMYWYRQDPGQGLRLIYYSQIVNDFQKGDIAEGYSVSREKKESFPLTVTSAQKNPTAFYLCASSIRGQGAISKYNEQFFGPGTRLTVL.

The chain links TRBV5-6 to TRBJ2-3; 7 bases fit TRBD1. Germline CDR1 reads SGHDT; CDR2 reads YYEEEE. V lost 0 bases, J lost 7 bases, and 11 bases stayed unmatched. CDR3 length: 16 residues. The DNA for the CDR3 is TGTGCCAGCAGCTTGGGAACAGGGGCCCTGGGATATACGCAGTATTTT. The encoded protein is CASSLGTGALGYTQYF.

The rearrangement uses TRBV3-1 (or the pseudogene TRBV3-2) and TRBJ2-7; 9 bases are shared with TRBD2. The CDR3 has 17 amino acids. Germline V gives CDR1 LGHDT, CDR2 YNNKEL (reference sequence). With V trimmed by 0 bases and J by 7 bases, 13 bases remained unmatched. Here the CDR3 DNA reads TGTGCCAGCAGCCAAGATATAGCGGGAGTACCGTTTGGAGAGCAGTACTTC. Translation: CASSQDIAGVPFGEQYF.

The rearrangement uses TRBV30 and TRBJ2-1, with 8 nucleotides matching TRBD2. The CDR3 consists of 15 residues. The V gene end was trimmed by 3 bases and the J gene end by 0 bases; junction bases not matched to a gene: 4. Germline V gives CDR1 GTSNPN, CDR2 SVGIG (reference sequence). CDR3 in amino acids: CAWRESGGSYNEQFF. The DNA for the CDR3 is TGTGCCTGGAGGGAGAGCGGGGGCTCCTACAATGAGCAGTTCTTC.

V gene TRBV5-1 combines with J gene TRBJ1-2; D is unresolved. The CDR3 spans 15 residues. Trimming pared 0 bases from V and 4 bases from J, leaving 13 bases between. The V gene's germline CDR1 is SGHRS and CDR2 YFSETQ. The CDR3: CASSLEAALGYGYTF. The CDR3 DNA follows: TGCGCCAGCAGCTTGGAGGCGGCTCTAGGCTATGGCTACACCTTC. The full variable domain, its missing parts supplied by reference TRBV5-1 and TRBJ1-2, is KAGVTQTPRYLIKTRGQQVTLSCSPISGHRSVSWYQQTPGQGLQFLFEYFSETQRNKGNFPGRFSGRQFSNSRSEMNVSTLELGDSALYLCASSLEAALGYGYTFGSGTRLTVV.

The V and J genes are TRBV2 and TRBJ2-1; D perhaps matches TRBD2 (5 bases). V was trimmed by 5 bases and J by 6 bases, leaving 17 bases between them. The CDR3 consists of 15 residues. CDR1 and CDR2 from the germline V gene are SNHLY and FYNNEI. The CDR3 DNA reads TGTGCCAGCAGTTCAAGCAAGCGGAGCCCCAATGAGCAGTTCTTC. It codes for CASSSSKRSPNEQFF.

CDR3 sequence reads: CASSYSGARQPQHF. In DNA, the CDR3 is TGTGCCAGCAGTTACTCGGGGGCTCGGCAGCCCCAGCATTTT. The rearrangement links TRBV6-6 to TRBJ1-5; the D gene is possibly TRBD1 (6 bases). Germline V lookup: CDR1 MNHNY, CDR2 SVGAGI (reference sequence). With 0 bases removed from V and 7 bases from J, the gap between germline ends came to 10 bases. This CDR3 comprises 14 residues.

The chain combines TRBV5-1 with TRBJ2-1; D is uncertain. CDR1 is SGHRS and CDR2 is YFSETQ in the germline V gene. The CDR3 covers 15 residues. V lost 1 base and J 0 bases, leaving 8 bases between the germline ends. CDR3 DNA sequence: TGCGCCAGCAGCTTGATGGCGGTCTCCTACAATGAGCAGTTCTTC. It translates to CASSLMAVSYNEQFF. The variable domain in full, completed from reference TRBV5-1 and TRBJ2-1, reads KAGVTQTPRYLIKTRGQQVTLSCSPISGHRSVSWYQQTPGQGLQFLFEYFSETQRNKGNFPGRFSGRQFSNSRSEMNVSTLELGDSALYLCASSLMAVSYNEQFFGPGTRLTVL.

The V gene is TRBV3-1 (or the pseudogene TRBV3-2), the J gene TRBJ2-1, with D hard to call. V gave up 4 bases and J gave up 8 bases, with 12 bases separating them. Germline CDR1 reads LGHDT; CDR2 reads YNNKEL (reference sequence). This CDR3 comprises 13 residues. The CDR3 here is CASSRRSWYEQFF. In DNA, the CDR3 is TGTGCCAGCAGCCGAAGGAGCTGGTATGAGCAGTTCTTC.

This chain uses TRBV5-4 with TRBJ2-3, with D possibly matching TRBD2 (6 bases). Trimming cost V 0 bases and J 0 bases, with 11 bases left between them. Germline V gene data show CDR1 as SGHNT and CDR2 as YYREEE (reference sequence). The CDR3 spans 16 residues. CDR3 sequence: CASSLAGGRSTDTQYF. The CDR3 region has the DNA TGTGCCAGCAGCTTGGCCGGGGGACGGAGCACAGATACGCAGTATTTT.

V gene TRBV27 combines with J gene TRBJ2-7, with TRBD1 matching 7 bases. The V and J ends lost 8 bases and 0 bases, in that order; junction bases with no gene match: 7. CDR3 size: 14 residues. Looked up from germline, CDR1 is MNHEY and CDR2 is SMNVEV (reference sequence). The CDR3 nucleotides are TGTGCCAGCGGGGGCAGGGGGAGCTCCTACGAGCAGTACTTC. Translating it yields CASGGRGSSYEQYF.

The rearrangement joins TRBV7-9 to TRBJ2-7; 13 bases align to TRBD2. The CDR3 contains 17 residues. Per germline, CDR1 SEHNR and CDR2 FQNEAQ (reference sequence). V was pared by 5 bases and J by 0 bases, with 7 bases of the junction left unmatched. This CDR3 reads CASSPGLAGVNSYEQYF. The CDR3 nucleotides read TGTGCCAGCAGCCCCGGACTAGCGGGGGTAAACTCCTACGAGCAGTACTTC.

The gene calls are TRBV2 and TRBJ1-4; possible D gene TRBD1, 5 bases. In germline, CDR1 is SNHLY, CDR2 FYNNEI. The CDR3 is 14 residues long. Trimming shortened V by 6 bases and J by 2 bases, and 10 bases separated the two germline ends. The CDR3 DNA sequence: TGTGCCAGCAGAGCAGGGTTGACTAATGAAAAACTGTTTTTT. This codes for CASRAGLTNEKLFF.

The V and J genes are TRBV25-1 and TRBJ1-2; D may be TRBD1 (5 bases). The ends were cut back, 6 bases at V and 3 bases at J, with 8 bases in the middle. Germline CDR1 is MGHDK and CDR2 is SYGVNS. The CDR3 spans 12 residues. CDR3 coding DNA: TGTGCCAGCAGCCCGGGGGACTATGGCTACACCTTC. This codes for CASSPGDYGYTF.

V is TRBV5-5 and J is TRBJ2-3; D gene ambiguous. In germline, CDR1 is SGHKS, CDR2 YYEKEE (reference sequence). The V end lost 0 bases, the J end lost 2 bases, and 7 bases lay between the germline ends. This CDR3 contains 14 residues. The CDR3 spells CASSLDVFTDTQYF. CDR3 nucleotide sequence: TGTGCCAGCAGCTTGGATGTCTTCACAGATACGCAGTATTTT. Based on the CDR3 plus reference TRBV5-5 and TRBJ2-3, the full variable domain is DAGVTQSPTHLIKTRGQQVTLRCSPISGHKSVSWYQQVLGQGPQFIFQYYEKEERGRGNFPDRFSARQFPNYSSELNVNALLLGDSALYLCASSLDVFTDTQYFGPGTRLTVL.

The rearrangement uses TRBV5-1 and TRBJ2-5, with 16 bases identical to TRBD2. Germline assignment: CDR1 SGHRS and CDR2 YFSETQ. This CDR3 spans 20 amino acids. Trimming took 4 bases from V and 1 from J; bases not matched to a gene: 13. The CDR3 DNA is TGCGCCAGCAGCCCTGGGACTAGCGGGGGGGCAACAGGAAGCCAAGAGACCCAGTACTTC. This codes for CASSPGTSGGATGSQETQYF.

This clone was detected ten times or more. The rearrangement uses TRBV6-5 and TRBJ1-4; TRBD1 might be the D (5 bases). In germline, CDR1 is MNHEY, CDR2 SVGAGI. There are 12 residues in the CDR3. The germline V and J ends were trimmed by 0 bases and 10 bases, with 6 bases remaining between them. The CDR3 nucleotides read TGTGCCAGCAGTTACTCTGGGGCAAAACTGTTTTTT. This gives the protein CASSYSGAKLFF.